The sequence of this T cell receptor beta chain was determined in a study of OX40 agonist ivuxolimab in advanced cancers. Study-level background: Patients' therapy was ivuxolimab, an antibody that acts as an agonist of OX40 (CD134).

Only in-frame clones appear in the TCRdb table, and some are missing; sequencing was by immunoSEQ multiplex PCR. Of some 100,000 clones in the sample, roughly 90% were seen once. The CDR3 consists of 12 residues. The ends were cut back, 2 bases at V and 2 bases at J, with 2 bases in the middle. Germline assignment: CDR1 SGHDT and CDR2 YYEEEE. The TCR was taken from an adult with an advanced solid tumor such as melanoma, head and neck, liver or kidney cancer. This specimen consisted of CD4+ or CD8+ T cells sorted from blood, obtained in a trial of the OX40 agonist ivuxolimab. The V gene is TRBV5-6, the J gene TRBJ1-5; D is ambiguous. The CDR3 DNA follows: TGTGCCAGCAGCTTAGGCAATCAGCCCCAGCATTTT. Its protein product is CASSLGNQPQHF.